The rows below give T cell receptor beta chains drawn from one sample of a study of CD4 T cells in relation to SARS-CoV-2 and coronaviruses. Their antigens are not known. Measured with immunoSEQ multiplex PCR; TCRdb has only the in-frame clones, and not every one. The sample holds some 15,000 clones, 75% to 80% seen once. The sequencing sample was made of CD4+ T cells from PBMCs, cultured in vitro. Receptors were obtained from a human donor in good health. CDR3s include the opening cysteine and the closing phenylalanine or tryptophan. D genes are given only for firm matches. Expanded clones are given a class, and other clones once, few, many or no size at all.

TRBV6-6	NA	TRBJ2-5	TRBD1	15	TGTGCCAGCAGGCCGGGACAGACTCTCCAAGAGACCCAGTACTTC	CASRPGQTLQETQYF
TRBV2	NA	TRBJ2-3	TRBD2	15	TGTGCCAGCAGTGTAGCGGGAGGACGCACAGATACGCAGTATTTT	CASSVAGGRTDTQYF
TRBV18	NA	TRBJ2-5	NA	12	TGTGCCAGCTCGCGAACTCAAGAGACCCAGTACTTC	CASSRTQETQYF
TRBV6-5	NA	TRBJ1-5	NA	13	TGTGCCAGCAGTTACCTCCAGGGACAGCCCCAGCATTTT	CASSYLQGQPQHF
TRBV5-1	NA	TRBJ1-1	TRBD1	17	TGCGCCAGCAGCTTGCGGCAGGGGGGGCAGGGTAGCACTGAAGCTTTCTTT	CASSLRQGGQGSTEAFF
TRBV29-1	hyperexpanded	TRBJ1-1	NA	14	TGCAGCGTTGAAGATATAGCAGGAAAAACTGAAGCTTTCTTT	CSVEDIAGKTEAFF
TRBV5-1	NA	TRBJ1-1	TRBD1	14	TGCGCCAGCAGCTCCCAGGGGGCAATCACTGAAGCTTTCTTT	CASSSQGAITEAFF
TRBV7-2	NA	TRBJ1-4	NA	19	TGTGCCAGCAGCTCCTCGAGGATTCGGGGGCTGGCGACTAATGAAAAACTGTTTTTT	CASSSSRIRGLATNEKLFF
TRBV6-5	NA	TRBJ1-5	NA	15	TGTGCCAGCACCCCAAAGGCCCAGAGCAATCAGCCCCAGCATTTT	CASTPKAQSNQPQHF
TRBV19	NA	TRBJ2-1	TRBD2	16	TGTGCCAGTAGTACCGGGGGGGCGAGATCCTACAATGAGCAGTTCTTC	CASSTGGARSYNEQFF
TRBV2	NA	TRBJ2-7	NA	14	TGTGCCAGCAGTATCGGGACGGACAGAGGAGAGCAGTACTTC	CASSIGTDRGEQYF
TRBV18	NA	TRBJ2-2	NA	17	TGTGCCAGCTCACCATTTAGGCCCCAAGGGAACACCGGGGAGCTGTTTTTT	CASSPFRPQGNTGELFF
TRBV11-2	NA	TRBJ2-1	NA	19	TGTGCCAGCAGTTCTACCCCAGTCGCATCGAGACTGGGAGGAAGTGAGCAGTTCTTC	CASSSTPVASRLGGSEQFF
TRBV30	once	TRBJ1-4	TRBD1	15	TGTGCCTGGACCAACAACCCCGGGACAGTCGGAAAACTGTTTTTT	CAWTNNPGTVGKLFF
TRBV3-1/TRBV3-2	NA	TRBJ1-2	NA	16	TGTGCCAGCAGCGAAAGGCCGGGGCAGGGGTCCTATGGCTACACCTTC	CASSERPGQGSYGYTF
TRBV7-9	once	TRBJ1-1	NA	14	TGTGCCAGCAGCTTGGCCCAAGGGAACACTGAAGCTTTCTTT	CASSLAQGNTEAFF
TRBV2	few	TRBJ1-3	NA	13	TGTGCCAGCAGTACAGGACAGGGAAACACCATATATTTT	CASSTGQGNTIYF
TRBV5-1	NA	TRBJ1-2	TRBD1	12	TGCGCCAGCAGCAGGACAGGGGATGGCTACACCTTC	CASSRTGDGYTF
TRBV28	NA	TRBJ2-3	NA	14	TGTGCCAGCAGTTCGCCTAGCGGCACAGATACGCAGTATTTT	CASSSPSGTDTQYF
TRBV4-2	NA	TRBJ2-1	NA	15	TGTGCCAGCAGCCCAAGTGGCGGGGTCCAGGGTGAGCAGTTCTTC	CASSPSGGVQGEQFF
TRBV24-1	once	TRBJ2-5	NA	14	TGTGCCACCAGTGATTGGAGGAGGTCGGAGACCCAGTACTTC	CATSDWRRSETQYF
TRBV19	NA	TRBJ1-5	NA	15	TGTGCCGCCAACCCCCGACAGGATAGCAATCAGCCCCAGCATTTT	CAANPRQDSNQPQHF
TRBV7-2	NA	TRBJ1-1	NA	13	TGTGCCAGCAGCTTAAGTCGGGGATCTGAAGCTTTCTTT	CASSLSRGSEAFF
TRBV7-7	few	TRBJ2-5	NA	15	TGTGCCAGCAGCTTAGGGACAGCAATCCAAGAGACCCAGTACTTC	CASSLGTAIQETQYF
TRBV7-3	NA	TRBJ2-5	NA	14	TGTGCCAGCAGCTTACAGGGTATCGGGGAGACCCAGTACTTC	CASSLQGIGETQYF
TRBV13	NA	TRBJ2-5	NA	12	TGTGCCAGCAGCTCCGTACAAGAGACCCAGTACTTC	CASSSVQETQYF
TRBV10-2	NA	TRBJ2-1	NA	15	TGCGCCAGCAGCACTCCGGGTCCCACCTACAATGAGCAGTTCTTC	CASSTPGPTYNEQFF
TRBV5-1	NA	TRBJ1-1	NA	16	TGCGCCAGCAGCTTGGACCCGGGACAACAGAACACTGAAGCTTTCTTT	CASSLDPGQQNTEAFF
TRBV5-1	NA	TRBJ2-1	NA	15	TGCGCCAGCAGCTCGAACGCGCCGGCCTACAATGAGCAGTTCTTC	CASSSNAPAYNEQFF
TRBV5-1	NA	TRBJ2-2	NA	11	TGCGCCAGCAGCTTATCCGGGGAGCTGTTTTTT	CASSLSGELFF
TRBV30	NA	TRBJ1-1	NA	13	TGTGCCTGGAGTGTCGGAATGGGGACTGAAGCTTTCTTT	CAWSVGMGTEAFF
TRBV25-1	large	TRBJ2-7	NA	13	TGTGCCAGCAGCCGACGGGAGCCCTACGAGCAGTACTTC	CASSRREPYEQYF
TRBV30	NA	TRBJ1-2	NA	10	TGTGCCTGGTCTGGGCATGGCTACACCTTC	CAWSGHGYTF
TRBV11-2	NA	TRBJ1-1	TRBD1	17	TGTGCCAGCAGCTTAGGGGGGGGACAGGGCTGGAACACTGAAGCTTTCTTT	CASSLGGGQGWNTEAFF
TRBV6-1	NA	TRBJ2-3	TRBD2	16	TGTGCCAGCAGTGAAGTAAGCGGGAGTAGGACAGATACGCAGTATTTT	CASSEVSGSRTDTQYF
TRBV19	few	TRBJ1-5	NA	15	TGTGCCAGTAGTATTCTCCGGGATAGCAATCAGCCCCAGCATTTT	CASSILRDSNQPQHF
TRBV2	NA	TRBJ2-2	NA	15	TGTGCCAGCGCGGGGTTAAGAGCGGACACCGGGGAGCTGTTTTTT	CASAGLRADTGELFF
TRBV20-1	NA	TRBJ2-7	NA	12	TGCAGTGCTAGTGACCCGAGGGGCGAGCAGTACTTC	CSASDPRGEQYF
TRBV6-4	large	TRBJ1-1	NA	15	TGTGCCAGCAGGGAGTATGCGGAGGGTAACACTGAAGCTTTCTTT	CASREYAEGNTEAFF
TRBV12-3/TRBV12-4	NA	TRBJ2-3	NA	12	TGTGCCAGCAGTTTAGGTCTAGATACGCAGTATTTT	CASSLGLDTQYF
TRBV28	NA	TRBJ1-1	NA	13	TGTGCCAGCAGGAGGCAATGGGGCACTGAAGCTTTCTTT	CASRRQWGTEAFF
TRBV3-1/TRBV3-2	NA	TRBJ1-3	NA	15	TGTGCCAGCAGCCAAGGCCTTTTCTCTGGAAACACCATATATTTT	CASSQGLFSGNTIYF
TRBV12-3/TRBV12-4	NA	TRBJ2-1	NA	13	TGTGCCAGCAGTTTTAAGACCTACAATGAGCAGTTCTTC	CASSFKTYNEQFF
TRBV19	NA	TRBJ2-7	TRBD1	16	TGTGCCAGTAGCCGAGCTACGGGACAGGTTTCCTACGAGCAGTACTTC	CASSRATGQVSYEQYF
TRBV18	once	TRBJ2-6	NA	16	TGTGCCAGCTCACCAGTCCCCTCAACTGGGGCCAACGTCCTGACTTTC	CASSPVPSTGANVLTF
TRBV5-1	once	TRBJ2-2	NA	14	TGCGCCAGCAGCTTTCGGGAGAGCACCGGGGAGCTGTTTTTT	CASSFRESTGELFF
TRBV15	NA	TRBJ2-7	TRBD1	15	TGTGCCACCAGCAGAGGCACCACAGGGGCCTACGAGCAGTACTTC	CATSRGTTGAYEQYF